Below are 8 T cell receptor beta chains sequenced from a single sample in a study of T cells after yellow fever vaccination. TCRdb independently ran MiXCR on the 5' RACE reads; one entry per CDR3 protein. The table has about 340,000 distinct CDR3 sequences, about 12% seen once. The sequencing here drew on CD4+ T cells sorted from PBMCs, taken 15 days after the yellow fever booster vaccination. These receptors originate from a man aged 18 to 29 who received the YFV17D yellow fever vaccine.

This clonotype was detected many times. This chain connects TRBV6-6 to TRBJ2-5; a weak D match, TRBD2 (5 bases). V dropped 2 bases and J dropped 5 bases, with 6 bases sitting between them. The CDR3 is 12 amino acids. Germline CDR1 and CDR2: MNHNY and SVGAGI (reference sequence). CDR3 amino acids: CASSYRGETQYF. The CDR3, as DNA: TGTGCCAGCAGTTACCGAGGGGAGACCCAGTACTTC.

The chain recombines TRBV18 with TRBJ2-6; D perhaps matches TRBD1 (5 bases). The CDR3 sequence is 19 residues long. V was clipped by 2 bases and J by 0 bases, with 17 bases between them. Germline loops: CDR1 KGHSH, CDR2 LQKENI. CDR3 sequence reads: CASSPIKTDFISGANVLTF. The DNA for the CDR3 is TGTGCCAGCTCACCAATAAAGACAGACTTCATCTCTGGGGCCAACGTCCTGACTTTC.

This rearrangement joins TRBV20-1 to TRBJ2-1, with D tentatively TRBD1 (5 bases). This CDR3 comprises 14 residues. Germline V gene lookup returns CDR1 DFQATT and CDR2 SNEGSKA (reference sequence). The V end lost 2 bases, the J end lost 6 bases, and 14 bases lay between the germline ends. CDR3 protein: CSARKPGLRNEQFF. The CDR3 region has the DNA TGCAGTGCTAGAAAGCCAGGGTTGCGCAATGAGCAGTTCTTC.

This clonotype was seen only a few times. CDR3 in amino acids: CASSFRQGGPDTQYF. The CDR3 nucleotides read TGTGCCAGCAGCTTTCGACAGGGGGGTCCAGATACGCAGTATTTT. This chain links TRBV7-9 with TRBJ2-3; TRBD1 aligns across 9 bases. Germline CDR1 SEHNR, CDR2 FQNEAQ (reference sequence). Losses at the gene ends were 3 bases for V and 4 bases for J; bases not matched to a gene: 5. The CDR3 covers 15 residues.

This clonotype was seen more than once but under ten times. The chain recombines TRBV24-1 with TRBJ2-2; 11 nucleotides line up with TRBD1. Trimming at V came to 5 bases and at J to 4 bases, leaving 8 bases not matched to a gene. The V gene's germline CDR1 is KGHDR and CDR2 SFDVKD. This CDR3 has 17 residues. The CDR3 sequence is CATSGGQGAPVTGELFF. The CDR3 coding sequence is TGTGCCACCAGTGGAGGACAGGGGGCGCCGGTCACCGGGGAGCTGTTTTTT.

The chain has TRBV3-1 and TRBJ1-6; a possible D gene is TRBD1 (5 bases). Trimming shortened V by 5 bases and J by 8 bases, and 13 bases separated the two germline ends. CDR1 and CDR2 from the germline V gene are LGHDT and YNNKEL (reference sequence). CDR3 length equals 14 residues. The CDR3 is CASSSRDEHSPLHF. For the CDR3, the DNA is TGTGCCAGCAGCAGCCGGGACGAGCATTCACCCCTCCACTTT. Combining the CDR3 with reference TRBV3-1 and TRBJ1-6 gives the whole variable domain DTAVSQTPKYLVTQMGNDKSIKCEQNLGHDTMYWYKQDSKKFLKIMFSYNNKELIINETVPNRFSPKSPDKAHLNLHINSLELGDSAVYFCASSSRDEHSPLHFGNGTRLTVT.

The table lists this clonotype with a few counts. The chain links TRBV6-5 to TRBJ2-3; TRBD2 agrees at 9 bases. This CDR3 comprises 16 residues. Trimming cost V 0 bases and J 1 base; bases outside gene matches: 2. In germline, CDR1 is MNHEY, CDR2 SVGAGI. This chain's CDR3 is CASSYSQRGGTDTQYF. CDR3 coding DNA: TGTGCCAGCAGTTACTCACAGCGGGGGGGCACAGATACGCAGTATTTT.

The V gene is TRBV7-2, the J gene TRBJ1-2; 9 nucleotides match TRBD1. V lost 3 bases and J lost 4; bases outside the gene matches: 3. Germline CDR1 is SGHTA and CDR2 is FQGNSA. There are 14 residues in the CDR3. The CDR3, as DNA: TGTGCCAGCAGCTTCCAGGACAGGGGCTATGGCTACACCTTC. Protein: CASSFQDRGYGYTF.